This T cell receptor beta chain was obtained from a study of PD-1 blockade in classical Hodgkin lymphoma. Overall study results and limits: Complete responders had baseline diversity similar to newly diagnosed patients. It was CD4+ TCR diversity, not CD8+, that rose significantly by C4D1.

Time point noted: cycle 4 day 1 (C4D1), after five to seven weeks of nivolumab. Brentuximab vedotin exposure varied among the patients, all of whom had relapsed after autologous stem cell transplantation. Concerning this clone itself: Its antigen remains unidentified.

The table came from immunoSEQ multiplex PCR; TCRdb's copy has only in-frame clones and leaves some out. The sample yields under 60,000 clones, 86% seen once. After removal of 3 bases from V and 6 bases from J, the junction contained 5 bases not matched to a gene. The germline gives CDR1 SGDLS, CDR2 YYNGEE. This CDR3 has 14 amino acids. The chain joins TRBV9 to TRBJ1-5, with TRBD1 matching 8 bases. The origin of this receptor is a human donor with classical Hodgkin lymphoma. The sequencing used peripheral blood mononuclear cells (PBMCs), collected before the fourth cycle of nivolumab. The CDR3 DNA sequence: TGTGCCAGCAGCGAAGGACAGGGCCCTCAGCCCCAGCATTTT. Translation: CASSEGQGPQPQHF.